This TCR beta chain was captured in a study of cytomegalovirus exposure and HLA in healthy donors. The PCR contained 60 Vbeta and 13 Jbeta primers. TCRdb's table, derived via immunoSEQ multiplex PCR, lists solely in-frame clones and lacks some. This table lists around 210,000 clones. A word on this clone: Its target is not known.

Findings and caveats of the study: An analysis done earlier found most TCR beta V segments productive about 87% or about 30% of the time. Indistinguishability led to the exclusion of some V segments, TRBV6-2 and TRBV6-3 included.

This CDR3 is 15 amino acids long. Losses at the gene ends were 0 bases for V and 5 bases for J; bases not matched to a gene: 5. Per the germline V gene, CDR1 is MNHEY and CDR2 is SMNVEV (reference sequence). The chain combines TRBV27 with TRBJ1-1, with 8 bases lining up with TRBD1. The receptor was derived from a woman in her 30s in good health and CMV-seropositive. The specimen was PBMCs. CDR3 sequence (DNA): TGTGCCAGCAGTTTATCAGGGACAGGAGAGACTGAAGCTTTCTTT. Its protein is CASSLSGTGETEAFF.